One sample yielded the 32 T cell receptor beta chains listed below, sequenced in a study of cytomegalovirus exposure and HLA in healthy donors. Primers: 60 Vbeta forward and 13 Jbeta reverse. Using immunoSEQ multiplex PCR, the repertoire was profiled, and TCRdb retains in-frame clones only, with some absent. This table has some 110,000 clones, 60% to 85% appearing once. Sequenced input: PBMCs. The receptor set was obtained from a woman between 40 and 50 years old in good health and CMV-seropositive.

This chain links TRBV9 with TRBJ2-1; 9 bases map to TRBD2. This CDR3 is 15 amino acids long. Trimming at V came to 7 bases and at J to 7 bases, leaving 12 bases not matched to a gene. Germline CDR1 and CDR2: SGDLS and YYNGEE. CDR3 sequence (DNA): TGTGCCAGCGGGACTGGCGGGGGGGCCGGGAATGAGCAGTTCTTC. It translates to CASGTGGGAGNEQFF. The complete variable domain, with remaining parts taken from reference TRBV9 and TRBJ2-1, reads DSGVTQTPKHLITATGQRVTLRCSPRSGDLSVYWYQQSLDQGLQFLIQYYNGEERAKGNILERFSAQQFPDLHSELNLSSLELGDSALYFCASGTGGGAGNEQFFGPGTRLTVL.

J is TRBJ2-5 and V is TRBV27; TRBD2 agrees at 9 bases. After removal of 6 bases from V and 4 bases from J, the junction contained 3 bases not matched to a gene. Germline-derived CDR1 and CDR2 are MNHEY and SMNVEV (reference sequence). The CDR3 contains 13 residues. Here the CDR3 reads CASRRGGLETQYF. In DNA, the CDR3 is TGTGCCAGCAGGCGGGGGGGACTAGAGACCCAGTACTTC.

The genes are TRBV5-4 and TRBJ2-4; TRBD2 matches 11 bases. Trimming at V came to 0 bases and at J to 4 bases, leaving 12 bases not matched to a gene. Germline CDR1 SGHNT, CDR2 YYREEE (reference sequence). The CDR3 runs 19 residues. The CDR3 DNA sequence: TGTGCCAGCAGCTTGGATATTACACCGGGACTAGCGGAGAAAAACATTCAGTACTTC. This sequence encodes CASSLDITPGLAEKNIQYF.

This chain uses TRBV29-1 with TRBJ2-1; tentative D call: TRBD2 (6 bases). The V and J ends lost 7 bases and 0 bases respectively, with 16 bases between them. The CDR3 covers 15 residues. CDR1 and CDR2 (germline): SQVTM, ANQGSEA. The CDR3 loop reads CSAGRGSSSYNEQFF. CDR3 coding DNA: TGCAGCGCCGGACGGGGGTCGAGCTCCTACAATGAGCAGTTCTTC.

This clone occurred a few times. V and J are TRBV27 and TRBJ2-1, with TRBD2 identical over 11 bases. Germline CDR1 is MNHEY and CDR2 is SMNVEV (reference sequence). This CDR3 has 16 amino acids. V was pared by 6 bases and J by 2 bases, with 6 bases of the junction left unmatched. In DNA form, the CDR3 reads TGTGCCAGCAGCCAACGGACTAGCGGGCCCTACAATGAGCAGTTCTTC. It codes for CASSQRTSGPYNEQFF.

This clone appeared a few times. V is TRBV9 and J is TRBJ1-6; TRBD1 is a possible D gene (5 bases). Trimming cost V 7 bases and J 6 bases, with 17 bases left between them. CDR3 size: 15 residues. Germline-derived CDR1 and CDR2 are SGDLS and YYNGEE. The CDR3 protein is CASRGTSLGNSPLHF. The CDR3, as DNA: TGTGCCAGCCGGGGGACTTCCCTGGGTAATTCACCCCTCCACTTT.

The chain has TRBV5-6 and TRBJ1-5; 9 positions agree with TRBD1. V gave up 2 bases and J gave up 4 bases; unmatched junction bases: 4. This CDR3 spans 15 amino acids. Germline CDR1 is SGHDT and CDR2 is YYEEEE. CDR3 protein: CASSFMGQGNQPQHF. The CDR3 nucleotides read TGTGCCAGCAGCTTTATGGGACAGGGTAATCAGCCCCAGCATTTT.

The chain employs TRBV7-2 and TRBJ2-7; D possibly corresponds to TRBD1 (6 bases). Germline assignment: CDR1 SGHTA and CDR2 FQGNSA. The CDR3 consists of 12 residues. Trimming shortened V by 3 bases and J by 5 bases, and 8 bases separated the two germline ends. The CDR3 spells CASSFRGDEQYF. CDR3 in DNA: TGTGCCAGCAGCTTCAGGGGTGACGAGCAGTACTTC.

This sequence joins TRBV5-8 and TRBJ2-1; TRBD1 matches at 10 bases. Looked up from germline, CDR1 is SGHTS and CDR2 is YDEGEE. V trimming: 5 bases; J trimming: 7 bases; junction bases outside the gene matches: 6. CDR3 length: 14 amino acids. The CDR3 loop reads CASRLTGGLNEQFF. CDR3 nucleotide sequence: TGTGCCAGCAGACTGACAGGGGGCTTGAATGAGCAGTTCTTC.

The chain recombines TRBV28 with TRBJ2-7, with 11 bases lining up with TRBD2. Germline V CDR1 and CDR2: MDHEN, SYDVKM. With 4 bases clipped from V and 3 bases from J, the junction kept 11 bases outside the gene matches. The CDR3 sequence is 17 residues long. The CDR3 here is CASSSPFETSGVYEQYF. CDR3 coding DNA: TGTGCCAGCAGTTCCCCCTTCGAGACTAGCGGGGTCTACGAGCAGTACTTC. Supplemented by reference TRBV28 and TRBJ2-7, the full variable domain reads DVKVTQSSRYLVKRTGEKVFLECVQDMDHENMFWYRQDPGLGLRLIYFSYDVKMKEKGDIPEGYSVSREKKERFSLILESASTNQTSMYLCASSSPFETSGVYEQYFGPGTRLTVT.

This clone occurred once. The rearrangement uses TRBV9 and TRBJ1-2; perhaps TRBD1 as D (5 bases). CDR3 length: 13 residues. Germline V CDR1 and CDR2: SGDLS, YYNGEE. V gave up 2 bases and J gave up 6 bases, with 11 bases separating them. CDR3 loop: CASSVGGADGYTF. CDR3 nucleotide sequence: TGTGCCAGCAGCGTTGGAGGGGCGGATGGCTACACCTTC.

The V call is TRBV4-3, the J call TRBJ2-7; 10 positions match TRBD2. V was clipped by 4 bases and J by 5 bases; unmatched bases: 5. CDR3 length: 14 amino acids. Germline CDR1 LGHNA, CDR2 YSLEER. CDR3 region: CASSRAGLADEQYF. CDR3 nucleotide sequence: TGCGCCAGCAGCCGCGCAGGACTAGCGGACGAGCAGTACTTC.

The V gene is TRBV4-1, the J gene TRBJ2-2, with 7 bases aligning to TRBD1. CDR1 is MGHRA and CDR2 is YSYEKL in the germline V gene. There are 17 residues in the CDR3. The V and J ends lost 4 bases and 1 base, in that order; junction bases with no gene match: 9. The CDR3 DNA reads as TGCGCCAGCAGCCGCACTCCGGGACAGATGAACACCGGGGAGCTGTTTTTT. Its translation is CASSRTPGQMNTGELFF.

This clone turned up a few times. The V and J genes are TRBV9 and TRBJ1-1, with 7 bases lining up with TRBD1. There are 13 residues in the CDR3. CDR1 is SGDLS, CDR2 YYNGEE, per germline. Losses at the gene ends were 3 bases for V and 6 bases for J; bases not matched to a gene: 5. The CDR3 reads CASSEQGWSEAFF. The DNA for the CDR3 is TGTGCCAGCAGCGAACAGGGGTGGTCTGAAGCTTTCTTT. Based on the CDR3 plus reference TRBV9 and TRBJ1-1, the full variable domain is DSGVTQTPKHLITATGQRVTLRCSPRSGDLSVYWYQQSLDQGLQFLIQYYNGEERAKGNILERFSAQQFPDLHSELNLSSLELGDSALYFCASSEQGWSEAFFGQGTRLTVV.

The chain uses TRBV7-2 and TRBJ2-1, with a weak D call TRBD2 (6 bases). Trimming pared 6 bases from V and 4 bases from J, leaving 16 bases between. Germline V lookup: CDR1 SGHTA, CDR2 FQGNSA. The CDR3 is 15 amino acids. This CDR3 reads CASSPGEIRYNEQFF. CDR3 DNA: TGTGCCAGCAGTCCGGGAGAGATTAGGTACAATGAGCAGTTCTTC.

The chain recombines TRBV10-3 with TRBJ1-2; TRBD1 is a possible D gene (6 bases). The CDR3 consists of 15 residues. Per germline, CDR1 ENHRY and CDR2 SYGVKD. Trimming pared 5 bases from V and 8 bases from J, leaving 21 bases between. The CDR3 is CAISTETQGTGGYTF. CDR3 in DNA: TGTGCCATCAGTACCGAAACACAGGGAACTGGGGGCTACACCTTC.

The chain employs TRBV27 and TRBJ1-6, with D hard to call. The CDR3 is made up of 16 amino acids. Trimming shortened V by 2 bases and J by 0 bases, and 8 bases separated the two germline ends. Germline CDR1 reads MNHEY; CDR2 reads SMNVEV (reference sequence). Here the CDR3 reads CASSLGGSSYNSPLHF. The CDR3 nucleotides are TGTGCCAGCAGTTTAGGAGGGAGCTCCTATAATTCACCCCTCCACTTT.

The chain uses TRBV7-2 and TRBJ1-5; TRBD1 is a possible D gene (6 bases). The length of the CDR3 is 13 residues. Trimming took 6 bases from V and 5 from J, leaving 11 bases between them. Germline assignment: CDR1 SGHTA and CDR2 FQGNSA. The CDR3 DNA reads TGTGCCAGCAGACCCACAGGGCATCAGCCCCAGCATTTT. It encodes CASRPTGHQPQHF.

V gene TRBV5-6 combines with J gene TRBJ2-1; 13 nucleotides match TRBD2. V lost 5 bases to trimming and J lost 10 bases; unmatched junction nucleotides: 18. Per germline, CDR1 SGHDT and CDR2 YYEEEE. The length of the CDR3 is 18 residues. The CDR3 sequence: CASSYFPGLAGWSWEQFF. In DNA, the CDR3 is TGTGCCAGCAGTTACTTCCCGGGACTAGCGGGGTGGAGCTGGGAGCAGTTCTTC.

The chain has TRBV7-3 and TRBJ1-1, with D perhaps TRBD1 (6 bases). The CDR3 runs 13 residues. V dropped 5 bases and J dropped 4 bases, with 11 bases sitting between them. Germline CDR1 SGHTA, CDR2 FQGTGA. This CDR3 is CASSPQGFTEAFF. Here the CDR3 DNA reads TGTGCCAGCAGCCCACAGGGATTCACTGAAGCTTTCTTT.

This chain uses TRBV10-2 with TRBJ2-5; 7 positions match TRBD2. V lost 10 bases to trimming and J lost 2 bases; unmatched junction nucleotides: 19. Germline assignment: CDR1 WSHSY and CDR2 SAAADI. CDR3 length: 17 residues. The CDR3: CATGHRDYPKKQETQYF. CDR3 nucleotides: TGCGCCACCGGCCACCGGGACTACCCCAAAAAGCAAGAGACCCAGTACTTC.

Points on this clone: Other DNA sequences in this sample translate to the same CDR3. The chain combines TRBV5-1 with TRBJ2-5; TRBD2 aligns across 8 bases. This CDR3 is 15 amino acids long. With V trimmed by 0 bases and J by 4 bases, 5 bases remained unmatched. CDR1 and CDR2 (germline): SGHRS, YFSETQ. This CDR3 reads CASSLAGGPGETQYF. The CDR3, as DNA: TGCGCCAGCAGCTTGGCGGGGGGGCCGGGAGAGACCCAGTACTTC.

This rearrangement joins TRBV6-5 to TRBJ1-1; D remains unclear. The CDR3 is 11 amino acids. CDR1 is MNHEY and CDR2 is SVGAGI in the germline V gene. Between the trimmed V and J ends, which lost 7 bases and 0 bases, there was a span of 3 bases. CDR3 bases: TGTGCCAGCATCTTGAACACTGAAGCTTTCTTT. This encodes CASILNTEAFF.

J is TRBJ2-3 and V is TRBV2; TRBD2 might be the D (6 bases). The CDR3 runs 14 residues. Germline V gene data show CDR1 as SNHLY and CDR2 as FYNNEI. As DNA, the CDR3 is TGTACCGTCCCCGGCGAGCGGGGCACAGATACGCAGTATTTT. It specifies CTVPGERGTDTQYF.

This clone was found once. The chain carries TRBV5-4 and TRBJ2-7; D is uncertain. V lost 0 bases, J lost 7 bases, and 11 bases lay in between. This CDR3 is 13 amino acids long. Per the germline V gene, CDR1 is SGHNT and CDR2 is YYREEE (reference sequence). The CDR3 sequence is CASSLAPSREQYF. In DNA form, the CDR3 reads TGTGCCAGCAGCTTGGCCCCCTCGAGAGAGCAGTACTTC. The whole variable domain, filled in from reference TRBV5-4 and TRBJ2-7, reads ETGVTQSPTHLIKTRGQQVTLRCSSQSGHNTVSWYQQALGQGPQFIFQYYREEENGRGNFPPRFSGLQFPNYSSELNVNALELDDSALYLCASSLAPSREQYFGPGTRLTVT.

The gene calls are TRBV18 and TRBJ2-7, with 15 positions matching TRBD2. The CDR3 is made up of 16 amino acids. CDR1 KGHSH and CDR2 LQKENI come from the germline V gene. Unmatched junction bases numbered 7, after V lost 6 bases and J lost 4 bases. Written as DNA, the CDR3 is TGTGCCAGCTCCTCCGGACTAGCGGGGGGGATTTACGAGCAGTACTTC. Translating gives CASSSGLAGGIYEQYF.

The chain uses TRBV7-2 and TRBJ1-4, with D perhaps matching TRBD1 (6 bases). Germline values: CDR1 SGHTA, CDR2 FQGNSA. The CDR3 has 15 amino acids. The V end was cut by 6 bases, the J end by 1 base, with 12 bases between. CDR3 residues: CASRERGGTNEKLFF. The DNA of the CDR3 is TGTGCCAGCAGAGAGCGAGGGGGAACTAATGAAAAACTGTTTTTT.

V usage is TRBV7-6 and J usage is TRBJ2-1, with TRBD2 matching 10 bases. Trimming at V came to 3 bases and at J to 4 bases, leaving 6 bases not matched to a gene. This CDR3 has 16 amino acids. CDR1 SGHVS and CDR2 FNYEAQ come from the germline V gene. The chain's CDR3 is CASSLLTSGDYNEQFF. CDR3 coding DNA: TGTGCCAGCAGCTTGCTCACTAGCGGGGATTACAATGAGCAGTTCTTC.

As to this clone: The junction shows a germline mismatch at one end, possibly a read error. This chain connects TRBV7-7 to TRBJ2-4, with TRBD2 matching 9 bases. The CDR3 is made up of 18 amino acids. Looked up from germline, CDR1 is SSHAT and CDR2 is FNYEAQ (reference sequence). The CDR3 DNA is TGTGCTAGCAGCCCCCGGTATAGCGGGGGCCTCCTCCAAAACATTCAGTACTTC. As protein: CASSPRYSGGLLQNIQYF.

The chain couples TRBV6-4 to TRBJ1-1, with 9 positions matching TRBD1. CDR1 MRHNA and CDR2 SNTAGT come from the germline V gene. V lost 4 bases, J lost 4 bases, and 7 bases stayed unmatched. CDR3 length: 15 residues. The CDR3 spells CASSAGQGVPTEAFF. CDR3 in DNA: TGTGCCAGCAGTGCGGGACAGGGAGTCCCCACTGAAGCTTTCTTT.

The chain employs TRBV5-4 and TRBJ1-4; a possible D gene is TRBD1 (5 bases). V was shortened by 5 bases and J by 7 bases, with 18 bases between the two germline ends. The length of the CDR3 is 15 residues. CDR1 is SGHNT and CDR2 is YYREEE in the germline V gene (reference sequence). CDR3 region: CASSKGGTGTEKLFF. DNA for the CDR3: TGTGCCAGCAGTAAGGGAGGGACGGGGACTGAAAAACTGTTTTTT.

This sequence joins TRBV4-2 and TRBJ1-5; TRBD1 is a possible D gene (6 bases). V was trimmed by 3 bases and J by 5 bases, leaving 14 bases between them. CDR1 is LGHNA and CDR2 is YNFKEQ in the germline V gene. The CDR3 has 15 residues. The CDR3 sequence: CASSQDRDTDQPQHF. CDR3 nucleotide sequence: TGTGCCAGCAGCCAGGACCGGGACACCGATCAGCCCCAGCATTTT.